Sequencing of this TCR beta chain was carried out in a study of blood T cell repertoires in COVID-19. The repertoire was sequenced with immunoSEQ multiplex PCR; TCRdb's copy has only in-frame clones and lacks some. The sample shows around 480,000 clones, 75% to 90% of them seen only once. Germline V lookup: CDR1 SGHRS, CDR2 YFSETQ. V lost 6 bases to trimming and J lost 1 base, with 13 bases between them. This CDR3 spans 14 amino acids. The receptor comes from a woman in her late teens or twenties who had recovered from COVID-19. This chain uses TRBV5-1 with TRBJ1-1; D call uncertain. Sequencing was performed on PBMCs or T cells enriched from blood (not recorded which). The CDR3 coding sequence is TGCGCCAGCACGGTGGGAGTCTCGAACACTGAAGCTTTCTTT. Protein product: CASTVGVSNTEAFF. The variable domain in full, completed from reference TRBV5-1 and TRBJ1-1, reads KAGVTQTPRYLIKTRGQQVTLSCSPISGHRSVSWYQQTPGQGLQFLFEYFSETQRNKGNFPGRFSGRQFSNSRSEMNVSTLELGDSALYLCASTVGVSNTEAFFGQGTRLTVV.